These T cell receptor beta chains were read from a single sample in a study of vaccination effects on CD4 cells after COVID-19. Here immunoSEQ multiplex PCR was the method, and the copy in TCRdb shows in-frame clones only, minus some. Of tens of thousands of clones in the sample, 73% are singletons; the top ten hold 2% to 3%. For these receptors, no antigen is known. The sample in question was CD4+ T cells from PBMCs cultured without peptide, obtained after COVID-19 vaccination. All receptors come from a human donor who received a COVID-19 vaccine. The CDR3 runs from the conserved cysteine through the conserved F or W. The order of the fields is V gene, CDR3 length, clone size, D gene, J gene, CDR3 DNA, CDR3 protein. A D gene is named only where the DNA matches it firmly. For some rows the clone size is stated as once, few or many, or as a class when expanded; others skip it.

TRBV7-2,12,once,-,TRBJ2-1,TGTGCCAGCAGCTTAGTGGCCGGGGAGCAGTTCTTC,CASSLVAGEQFF
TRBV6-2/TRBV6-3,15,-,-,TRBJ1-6,TGTGCCAGCAGTTATCGCGGAGGAGCCAATTCACCCCTCCACTTT,CASSYRGGANSPLHF
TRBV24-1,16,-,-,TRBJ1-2,TGTGCCACCAGTGAAACCGGGACCCAGCATAACTATGGCTACACCTTC,CATSETGTQHNYGYTF
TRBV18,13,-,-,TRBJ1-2,TGTGCCAGCTCTCCCGGGGGGGGCTCTGGCTACACCTTC,CASSPGGGSGYTF
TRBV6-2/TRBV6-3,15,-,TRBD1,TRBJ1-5,TGTGCCAGCAGTTGGGACAGGGCGAGCAATCAGCCCCAGCATTTT,CASSWDRASNQPQHF
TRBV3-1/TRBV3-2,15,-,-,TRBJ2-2,TGTGCCAGCAGTAAAGTAGGGGGGTTGACCGGGGAGCTGTTTTTT,CASSKVGGLTGELFF
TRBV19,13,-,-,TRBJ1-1,TGTGCCAGTAGTATAGGGGGGAGCACTGAAGCTTTCTTT,CASSIGGSTEAFF
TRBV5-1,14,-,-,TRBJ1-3,TGCGCCAGCAGCTTCCTAGGGACTGGAAACACCATATATTTT,CASSFLGTGNTIYF
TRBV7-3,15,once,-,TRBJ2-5,TGTGCCAGCAGCTTAGTCGGTACGGTACAAGAGACCCAGTACTTC,CASSLVGTVQETQYF
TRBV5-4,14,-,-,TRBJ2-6,TGTGCCAGCAGCCAACCTTCTGGGGCCAACGTCCTGACTTTC,CASSQPSGANVLTF
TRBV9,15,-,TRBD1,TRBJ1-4,TGTGCCAGCAGCCCTAGACAGGGGGCAGGTGAAAAACTGTTTTTT,CASSPRQGAGEKLFF
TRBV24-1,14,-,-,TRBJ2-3,TGTGCCACCAGTGAGTCCGGGAGCGCAGATACGCAGTATTTT,CATSESGSADTQYF
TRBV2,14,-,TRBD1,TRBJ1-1,TGTGCCAGCAGTGAAGCCTTCAGGGGGACTGAAGCTTTCTTT,CASSEAFRGTEAFF
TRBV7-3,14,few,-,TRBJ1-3,TGTGCCAGCCGTCCGGGCGGCTCTGGAAACACCATATATTTT,CASRPGGSGNTIYF
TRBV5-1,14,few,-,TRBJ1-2,TGCGCCAGCAGGCGGACCGGACAAGGCTATGGCTACACCTTC,CASRRTGQGYGYTF
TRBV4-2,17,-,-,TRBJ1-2,TGTGCCAGCAGCCGGAATGAAAGAACAGGGAACCACTATGGCTACACCTTC,CASSRNERTGNHYGYTF
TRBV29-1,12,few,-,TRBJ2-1,TGCAGCGTTGAAGATCTAGGACTTACGCAGTTCTTC,CSVEDLGLTQFF
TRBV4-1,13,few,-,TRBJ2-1,TGCGCCAGCAGCCAATGGCAGGGCAATGAGCAGTTCTTC,CASSQWQGNEQFF
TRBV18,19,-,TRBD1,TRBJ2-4,TGTGCCAGCTCACCACGGCCAGGGGGCTTGGGCGCGACCAAAAACATTCAGTACTTC,CASSPRPGGLGATKNIQYF
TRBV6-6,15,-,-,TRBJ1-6,TGTGCCAGCAGTTACTCGGACAGTTATAATTCACCCCTCCACTTT,CASSYSDSYNSPLHF
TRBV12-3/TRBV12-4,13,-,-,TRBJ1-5,TGTGCCAGCAGTTTCTCAGGGAATCAGCCCCAGCATTTT,CASSFSGNQPQHF
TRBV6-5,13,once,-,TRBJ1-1,TGTGCCAGCAGTTGGGGGTTAGGCACTGAAGCTTTCTTT,CASSWGLGTEAFF
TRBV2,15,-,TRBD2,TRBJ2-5,TGTGCCAGCAGTGAATCCCTAGCGGGGGCCCAGACCCAGTACTTC,CASSESLAGAQTQYF
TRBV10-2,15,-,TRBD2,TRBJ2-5,TGCGCCAGCAGTCTTAGGGGCGGGGGTGGGGAGACCCAGTACTTC,CASSLRGGGGETQYF
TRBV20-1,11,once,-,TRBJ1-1,TGCAGTGCTAGACAGCGGGAGAGCGCTTTCTTT,CSARQRESAFF
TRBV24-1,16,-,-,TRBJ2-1,TGTGCCACCAGTGACTCCGGCCCTTCCCACTACAATGAGCAGTTCTTC,CATSDSGPSHYNEQFF
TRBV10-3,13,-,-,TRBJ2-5,TGTGCCATCAGCGACGGTTCTTCCGAGACCCAGTACTTC,CAISDGSSETQYF
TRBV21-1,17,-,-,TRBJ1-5,TGTGCCAGCAGCTTACGGAGGAGTAGGTCTAGCAATCAGCCCCAGCATTTT,CASSLRRSRSSNQPQHF
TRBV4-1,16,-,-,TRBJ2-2,TGCGCCAGCAGCCAAGATGGGAAAGGATACACCGGGGAGCTGTTTTTT,CASSQDGKGYTGELFF
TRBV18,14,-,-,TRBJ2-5,TGTGCCAGCTCACCAGACCATCAATGGGAGACCCAGTACTTC,CASSPDHQWETQYF
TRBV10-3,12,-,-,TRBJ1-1,TGTGCCATCAGTGAGGGGGAGGGGTATGCTTTCTTT,CAISEGEGYAFF
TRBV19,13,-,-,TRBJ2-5,TGTGCCAGTAGTGTGACACCGGGGAAGACCCAGTACTTC,CASSVTPGKTQYF
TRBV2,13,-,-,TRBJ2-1,TGTGCCAGCACCCGCGACTTACACAATGAGCAGTTCTTC,CASTRDLHNEQFF
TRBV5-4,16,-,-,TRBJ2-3,TGTGCCAGCAGCTCCCTGGTTCGAGGGGGGGCAGATACGCAGTATTTT,CASSSLVRGGADTQYF
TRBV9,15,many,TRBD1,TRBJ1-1,TGTGCCAGCAGCACCCGGGACAGACAGAACACTGAAGCTTTCTTT,CASSTRDRQNTEAFF
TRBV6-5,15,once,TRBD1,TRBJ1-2,TGTGCCAGCAGACGACAGGGGGCGTTGAAAAATGGCTACACCTTC,CASRRQGALKNGYTF
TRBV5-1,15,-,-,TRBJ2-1,TGCGCCAGCAGCGGTGGGACAATCTCCTACAATGAGCAGTTCTTC,CASSGGTISYNEQFF
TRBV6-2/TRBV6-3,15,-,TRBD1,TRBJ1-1,TGTGCCAGCAGTCCCCAGGGGGCGCGGTACACTGAAGCTTTCTTT,CASSPQGARYTEAFF
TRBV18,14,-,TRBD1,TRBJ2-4,TGTGCCAGCTCTACGACAGGGTCCAAAAACATTCAGTACTTC,CASSTTGSKNIQYF
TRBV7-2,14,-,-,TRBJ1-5,TGTGCCAGCAGCTTAGCGAGCAGGGAGGAGCCCCAGCATTTT,CASSLASREEPQHF
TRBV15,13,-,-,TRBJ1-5,TGTGCCACCAGCAGAGAACTATCGGAGCCCCAGCATTTT,CATSRELSEPQHF
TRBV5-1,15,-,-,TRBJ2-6,TGCGCCAGCAGCCGGGACCGTCCGGGGGCCAACGTCCTGACTTTC,CASSRDRPGANVLTF
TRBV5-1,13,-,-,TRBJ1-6,TGCGCCAGCAGTGATCAGCTTAATTCACCCCTCCACTTT,CASSDQLNSPLHF
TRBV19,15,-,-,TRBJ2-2,TGTGCCACAAAGGCGGGGCAGGAGACCACCGGGGAGCTGTTTTTT,CATKAGQETTGELFF
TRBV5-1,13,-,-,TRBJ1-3,TGCGCCAGCGCTAGTGCTTTTGGAAACACCATATATTTT,CASASAFGNTIYF
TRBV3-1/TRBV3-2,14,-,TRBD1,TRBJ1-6,TGTGCCAGCAGCCCGGGACAGGGGGGCCGGACCCTCCACTTT,CASSPGQGGRTLHF
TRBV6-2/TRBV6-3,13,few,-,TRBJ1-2,TGTGCCAGCAGTCAACAGGCCAACTATGGCTACACCTTC,CASSQQANYGYTF
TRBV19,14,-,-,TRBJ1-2,TGTGCCAGTAGTATCGGGCTAGGGAGCGATGGCTACACCTTC,CASSIGLGSDGYTF
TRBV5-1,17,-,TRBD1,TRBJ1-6,TGCGCCAGCAGCTTACCCGGGACAGGGAATTTGAATTCACCCCTCCACTTT,CASSLPGTGNLNSPLHF
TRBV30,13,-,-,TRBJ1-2,TGTGCCTGGAGTGTAGAGGCTAACTATGGCTACACCTTC,CAWSVEANYGYTF
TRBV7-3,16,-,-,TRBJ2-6,TGTGCCAGCAGCCTAACAACGAGTTCTGGGGCCAACGTCCTGACTTTC,CASSLTTSSGANVLTF
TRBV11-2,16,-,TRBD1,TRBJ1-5,TGTGCCAGCAGCCGCGGCGGGACAGGGGGCCATCAGCCCCAGCATTTT,CASSRGGTGGHQPQHF
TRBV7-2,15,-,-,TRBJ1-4,TGTGCCAGCAGCTTAGGATTGGCAGGAGGTGAAAAACTGTTTTTT,CASSLGLAGGEKLFF
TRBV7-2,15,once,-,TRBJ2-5,TGTGCCAGCAGCTTAAGGACGAGCGCCCAAGAGACCCAGTACTTC,CASSLRTSAQETQYF
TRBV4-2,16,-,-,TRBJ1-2,TGTGCCAGCAGCCTGAAGATGGAGGAGGGGAACTATGGCTACACCTTC,CASSLKMEEGNYGYTF
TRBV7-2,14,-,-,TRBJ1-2,TGTGCCAGCAGCCTACAGGACAGCAACTATGGCTACACCTTC,CASSLQDSNYGYTF
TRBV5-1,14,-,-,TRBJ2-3,TGCGCCAGCAGCTACCGGGCCGCGACAGATACGCAGTATTTT,CASSYRAATDTQYF